This is a list of T cell receptor beta chains from one sample in a study of shared clonotypes between healthy human individuals. The method was immunoSEQ multiplex PCR; TCRdb's version includes in-frame clones alone and lacks a portion of them. This table holds 2 million to 2.5 million clones, just over 90% found once. The sample was naive CD4+ T cells from PBMCs. These receptors were collected from a young man in good health. Some clones in this sample may be carry-over from other donors' samples. Both conserved end residues are part of each CDR3. A D gene is named only where the DNA matches it firmly. The size of a clone is reported for some rows only, either as once, few or many, or as a class for expanded clones.

v_gene	j_gene	d_gene	abundance	CDR3aa	CDR3nt
TRBV6-5	TRBJ1-2	TRBD1	.	CASSYRIMGQDGYTF	TGTGCCAGCAGTTACCGAATCATGGGACAGGATGGCTACACCTTC
TRBV6-1	TRBJ1-3	.	.	CASSVRVGSGNTIYF	TGTGCCAGCAGTGTTAGGGTAGGATCTGGAAACACCATATATTTT
TRBV7-6	TRBJ2-7	.	.	CASSLEARSYEQYF	TGTGCCAGCAGCTTAGAGGCCAGGTCCTACGAGCAGTACTTC
TRBV28	TRBJ2-3	TRBD2	.	CASSFKSRLAGVADTQYF	TGTGCCAGCAGTTTTAAGTCCAGACTAGCGGGAGTAGCAGATACGCAGTATTTT
TRBV5-1	TRBJ2-1	.	.	CASSLVMPSNEQFF	TGCGCCAGCAGCTTGGTCATGCCCTCCAATGAGCAGTTCTTC
TRBV28	TRBJ2-3	TRBD2	.	CASSPWTSGRSTDTQYF	TGTGCCAGCAGTCCCTGGACTAGCGGGAGAAGCACAGATACGCAGTATTTT
TRBV7-3	TRBJ2-1	TRBD1	.	CASSLMVGQGGEQFF	TGTGCCAGCAGCTTAATGGTGGGACAGGGTGGTGAGCAGTTCTTC
TRBV28	TRBJ2-7	.	.	CASSLFRGGYEQYF	TGTGCCAGCAGTTTATTCAGGGGAGGATACGAGCAGTACTTC
TRBV25-1	TRBJ1-2	.	.	CASSERTGTETYGYTF	TGTGCCAGCAGCGAGAGGACTGGGACGGAGACTTATGGCTACACCTTC
TRBV5-6	TRBJ2-5	.	.	CASRMAGVETQYF	TGTGCCAGCAGGATGGCAGGGGTAGAGACCCAGTACTTC
TRBV7-2	TRBJ2-4	TRBD2	.	CASSGRGLDSGNIQYF	TGTGCCAGCAGCGGGCGGGGACTAGACTCCGGAAACATTCAGTACTTC
TRBV19	TRBJ2-1	TRBD2	.	CASRSRGLAGGNYNEQFF	TGTGCCAGTAGGTCAAGGGGACTAGCGGGAGGGAATTACAATGAGCAGTTCTTC
TRBV4-2	TRBJ1-4	.	once	CASSQGGWGNLATNEKLFF	TGTGCCAGCAGCCAAGGGGGGTGGGGGAACCTTGCAACTAATGAAAAACTGTTTTTT
TRBV28	TRBJ1-1	.	.	CASSLGTLNTEAFF	TGTGCCAGCAGTTTGGGCACGTTGAACACTGAAGCTTTCTTT
TRBV18	TRBJ1-1	.	.	CASSPQTVGNTEAFF	TGTGCCAGCTCACCACAGACCGTCGGGAACACTGAAGCTTTCTTT
TRBV28	TRBJ1-5	TRBD1	.	CASLGQINQPQHF	TGTGCCAGCCTGGGACAGATCAATCAGCCCCAGCATTTT
TRBV30	TRBJ2-2	TRBD2	.	CAWMAGANTGELFF	TGTGCCTGGATGGCGGGAGCGAACACCGGGGAGCTGTTTTTT
TRBV11-2	TRBJ1-5	TRBD1	.	CASSLDRSGGSNQPQHF	TGTGCCAGCAGCTTAGATAGATCAGGGGGGAGCAATCAGCCCCAGCATTTT
TRBV19	TRBJ2-7	.	.	CASSIGQGVYEQYF	TGTGCCAGTAGTATCGGGCAGGGCGTCTACGAGCAGTACTTC
TRBV7-2	TRBJ1-2	.	.	CASSPIWASNYGYTF	TGTGCCAGCAGCCCGATCTGGGCCTCCAACTATGGCTACACCTTC
TRBV28	TRBJ2-7	TRBD1	.	CASSSSGTGIGQYF	TGTGCCAGCAGTTCCTCCGGGACAGGGATTGGGCAGTACTTC
TRBV28	TRBJ2-3	TRBD2	.	CASSGSWTSGATDTQYF	TGTGCCAGCAGTGGTTCCTGGACTAGCGGGGCCACAGATACGCAGTATTTT
TRBV7-6	TRBJ2-1	.	.	CASSWGRDNEQFF	TGTGCCAGCAGCTGGGGCAGGGACAATGAGCAGTTCTTC
TRBV9	TRBJ1-1	.	.	CASSVDRNTEAFF	TGTGCCAGCAGCGTAGATAGGAACACTGAAGCTTTCTTT
TRBV5-6	TRBJ2-3	.	.	CASSLDVRAITDTQYF	TGTGCCAGCAGCTTGGATGTCAGGGCTATTACAGATACGCAGTATTTT
TRBV11-2	TRBJ2-6	TRBD1	.	CASSETGGAGANVLTF	TGTGCCAGCAGCGAGACAGGGGGGGCTGGGGCCAACGTCCTGACTTTC
TRBV5-1	TRBJ2-3	TRBD2	.	CASGTGGRTDTQYF	TGCGCCAGCGGAACGGGCGGGAGGACAGATACGCAGTATTTT
TRBV7-9	TRBJ2-7	TRBD1	.	CASSQDRGGHEQYF	TGTGCCAGCAGCCAGGACAGGGGCGGCCACGAGCAGTACTTC
TRBV5-1	TRBJ2-4	.	.	CASSFGSRENIQYF	TGCGCCAGCAGTTTCGGGTCCAGGGAAAACATTCAGTACTTC
TRBV18	TRBJ2-7	TRBD2	once	CASSLLAGPYEQYF	TGTGCCAGCTCACTACTAGCGGGGCCCTACGAGCAGTACTTC
TRBV5-1	TRBJ2-3	.	.	CASRDFTDTQYF	TGCGCCAGTCGGGACTTCACAGATACGCAGTATTTT
TRBV18	TRBJ1-1	.	.	CASSTSTGSGITEAFF	TGTGCCAGCTCAACCTCCACAGGGTCGGGGATTACTGAAGCTTTCTTT
TRBV2	TRBJ2-1	.	.	CASRYFPGTPGGNEQFF	TGTGCCAGCAGGTATTTTCCCGGGACTCCCGGAGGCAATGAGCAGTTCTTC
TRBV29-1	TRBJ1-1	.	few	CSAEGRMNTEAFF	TGCAGCGCTGAGGGTCGGATGAACACTGAAGCTTTCTTT
TRBV19	TRBJ2-5	TRBD2	once	CASSILTSGVKETQYF	TGTGCCAGTAGTATCCTGACTAGCGGGGTTAAAGAGACCCAGTACTTC
TRBV7-2	TRBJ1-1	.	.	CASSQRQVLNTEAFF	TGTGCCAGCAGCCAGAGACAGGTGTTGAACACTGAAGCTTTCTTT
TRBV7-2	TRBJ2-7	.	.	CASSGRGAESSYEQYF	TGTGCCAGCAGCGGAAGGGGCGCGGAGAGTAGTTACGAGCAGTACTTC
TRBV7-9	TRBJ2-1	TRBD2	.	CASSPIAGRVKFF	TGTGCCAGCAGCCCTATAGCCGGGAGGGTGAAGTTCTTC
TRBV5-4	TRBJ1-2	.	.	CASSFSGGNYGYTF	TGTGCCAGCAGCTTTTCCGGGGGCAACTATGGCTACACCTTC
TRBV7-9	TRBJ1-2	.	once	CASSEGVF	TGTGCCAGCAGCGAGGGAGTCTTC
TRBV28	TRBJ1-1	.	.	CASSLQVSTQHTEAFF	TGTGCCAGCAGTTTACAGGTATCGACGCAGCACACTGAAGCTTTCTTT